A single sample gave rise to the 20 T cell receptor beta chains below, sequenced in a study of CD8+ T cells in alopecia areata. RNA was extracted and reverse transcribed into cDNA as the sequencing template. Measured with immunoSEQ multiplex PCR; TCRdb has only the in-frame clones, and not every one. The sample records over 110,000 clones, approximately 50% being singletons. The material sequenced was CD4+ T cells sorted from blood, taken at week 0. These receptors came from a human donor with alopecia areata.

The J gene is TRBJ2-5, the V gene TRBV30, with 7 bases aligning to TRBD1. Germline V gene lookup returns CDR1 GTSNPN and CDR2 SVGIG (reference sequence). This CDR3 has 13 amino acids. Germline trimming cut 1 base from V and 1 base from J; bases unmatched to any gene: 0. The CDR3 loop is CAWSGDSQETQYF. For the CDR3, the DNA is TGTGCCTGGAGTGGGGACAGCCAAGAGACCCAGTACTTC.

The chain links TRBV7-2 to TRBJ2-5; D is perhaps TRBD2 (6 bases). The germline V and J ends were trimmed by 3 bases and 5 bases, with 16 bases remaining between them. Per germline, CDR1 SGHTA and CDR2 FQGNSA. The CDR3 consists of 15 residues. The CDR3 protein is CASSLSRESWETQYF. CDR3 in DNA: TGTGCCAGCAGCTTGTCGCGGGAAAGCTGGGAGACCCAGTACTTC.

The chain recombines TRBV11-2 with TRBJ2-1, with 12 bases matching TRBD2. V gave up 3 bases and J gave up 0 bases; unmatched junction bases: 0. CDR1 and CDR2 from the germline V gene are SGHAT and FQNNGV. The CDR3 contains 16 residues. The chain's CDR3 is CASSLTSGSSYNEQFF. CDR3 DNA sequence: TGTGCCAGCAGCTTGACTAGCGGGAGCTCCTACAATGAGCAGTTCTTC.

This clone has a handful of counts. The CDR3 DNA reads as TGTGCCAGCAGGGACCGGACTAGCGGGAACTACGAGCAGTACTTC. Amino acid sequence: CASRDRTSGNYEQYF. The chain is built from TRBV2 and TRBJ2-7; 12 bases line up with TRBD2. The CDR3 totals 15 residues. J was trimmed by 3 bases and V by 6 bases; bases with no gene match: 6. The germline CDR1 and CDR2 sequences are SNHLY and FYNNEI.

This clone was picked up a small number of times. The chain couples TRBV5-1 to TRBJ2-7; unclear D gene. Germline values: CDR1 SGHRS, CDR2 YFSETQ. The CDR3 loop spans 11 amino acids. The ends were cut back, 2 bases at V and 6 bases at J, with 6 bases in the middle. The CDR3: CASSLDVEQYF. In nucleotides, the CDR3 is TGCGCCAGCAGCTTAGACGTCGAGCAGTACTTC.

This chain uses TRBV9 with TRBJ1-5; D is uncertain. The germline V and J ends were trimmed by 2 bases and 3 bases, with 12 bases remaining between them. The germline gives CDR1 SGDLS, CDR2 YYNGEE. The CDR3 has 15 amino acids. CDR3 sequence (DNA): TGTGCCAGCAGCGTCAACGACGCAATCAATCAGCCCCAGCATTTT. Translation: CASSVNDAINQPQHF.

The V gene is TRBV13, the J gene TRBJ2-7; D remains unclear. The CDR3 runs 14 residues. Trimming cost V 0 bases and J 2 bases, with 8 bases left between them. Germline V CDR1 and CDR2: PRHDT, FYEKMQ (reference sequence). The CDR3 reads CASSLGPRPYEQYF. In nucleotides, the CDR3 is TGTGCCAGCAGCTTAGGCCCCAGGCCCTACGAGCAGTACTTC.

This chain joins TRBV6-5 and TRBJ1-2; weak D call: TRBD1 (5 bases). V was trimmed by 5 bases and J by 8 bases, leaving 9 bases between them. This CDR3 is built from 11 residues. In germline, CDR1 is MNHEY, CDR2 SVGAGI. The CDR3 DNA follows: TGTGCCAGCAGTACAGGTTTAGGCTACACCTTC. Translated: CASSTGLGYTF.

This clone was observed a handful of times. V usage is TRBV7-9 and J usage is TRBJ2-7, with D unclear. CDR1 is SEHNR and CDR2 is FQNEAQ in the germline V gene (reference sequence). This CDR3 has 14 residues. Trimming cost V 5 bases and J 6 bases, with 17 bases left between them. CDR3 sequence (DNA): TGTGCCAGCAGCAGAAAGAGTTCCCAGTCCGAGCAGTACTTC. It encodes CASSRKSSQSEQYF.

The table lists this clone with a few counts. The chain has TRBV28 and TRBJ2-7, with D uncertain. The CDR3 contains 14 residues. V was shortened by 1 base and J by 0 bases, with 7 bases between the two germline ends. CDR1 and CDR2 from the germline V gene are MDHEN and SYDVKM. CDR3 nucleotide sequence: TGTGCCAGCAGTTTATTAGCCCTCTCCTACGAGCAGTACTTC. It codes for CASSLLALSYEQYF.

The chain links TRBV29-1 to TRBJ2-2, with 7 bases identical to TRBD2. V trimming: 7 bases; J trimming: 3 bases; junction bases outside the gene matches: 14. CDR1 and CDR2 from the germline V gene are SQVTM and ANQGSEA. The CDR3 is 16 amino acids. The CDR3 bases are TGCAGCGCCTTCGGGGGGAGACCCGGGGACACCGGGGAGCTGTTTTTT. It specifies CSAFGGRPGDTGELFF.

The rearrangement joins TRBV5-4 to TRBJ2-5, with D maybe TRBD2 (6 bases). Germline V gene sequence: CDR1 SGHNT, CDR2 YYREEE (reference sequence). This CDR3 is 15 amino acids long. Trimming took 4 bases from V and 5 from J, leaving 18 bases between them. CDR3 sequence reads: CASSPKSSAGETQYF. The CDR3 DNA sequence: TGTGCCAGCAGCCCCAAATCCTCGGCGGGGGAGACCCAGTACTTC.

This clone has only a few counts. CDR3 sequence (DNA): TGCAGCGCATTATCTTCTCCAGGGGTGAACACCGGGGAGCTGTTTTTT. This codes for CSALSSPGVNTGELFF. The chain joins TRBV29-1 to TRBJ2-2, with D possibly being TRBD1 (6 bases). V lost 7 bases and J lost 1, with 19 bases in between. CDR1 is SQVTM and CDR2 is ANQGSEA in the germline V gene. The CDR3 totals 16 residues.

The gene calls are TRBV7-9 and TRBJ2-5; 7 bases are shared with TRBD2. V was pared by 5 bases and J by 4 bases, with 16 bases of the junction left unmatched. In germline, CDR1 is SEHNR, CDR2 FQNEAQ (reference sequence). The CDR3 totals 17 residues. CDR3 sequence reads: CASSLSGTGGSGETQYF. In nucleotides, the CDR3 is TGTGCCAGCAGCCTAAGCGGGACGGGAGGTTCGGGAGAGACCCAGTACTTC.

This sequence joins TRBV7-9 and TRBJ1-5, with 7 bases aligning to TRBD1. Germline V lookup: CDR1 SEHNR, CDR2 FQNEAQ (reference sequence). Unmatched junction bases numbered 3, after V lost 5 bases and J lost 5 bases. The CDR3 totals 13 residues. The chain's CDR3 is CASSLGQYQPQHF. The DNA of the CDR3 is TGTGCCAGCAGCCTGGGACAGTATCAGCCCCAGCATTTT.

This sequence joins TRBV5-4 and TRBJ2-5; no firm D call. The CDR3 contains 13 residues. Germline V lookup: CDR1 SGHNT, CDR2 YYREEE (reference sequence). The germline V and J ends were trimmed by 5 bases and 5 bases, with 13 bases remaining between them. The CDR3 DNA is TGTGCCAGCAGTCTCGGGCCCTTGGAGACCCAGTACTTC. This codes for CASSLGPLETQYF.

The chain has TRBV30 and TRBJ1-1; D ambiguous. This CDR3 spans 13 amino acids. From germline, CDR1 is GTSNPN and CDR2 SVGIG (reference sequence). Between the trimmed V and J ends, which lost 3 bases and 1 base, there was a span of 9 bases. The CDR3 spells CAWSLRGNTEAFF. Written as DNA, the CDR3 is TGTGCCTGGAGCCTACGGGGGAACACTGAAGCTTTCTTT.

The chain couples TRBV2 to TRBJ1-5; the match to TRBD1 covers 8 bases. CDR3 length: 15 residues. Germline V gene data show CDR1 as SNHLY and CDR2 as FYNNEI. Trimming at V came to 6 bases and at J to 4 bases, leaving 8 bases not matched to a gene. CDR3 sequence: CASRGDRMGNQPQHF. The CDR3 coding sequence is TGTGCCAGCAGGGGGGACAGGATGGGTAATCAGCCCCAGCATTTT.

This clone was counted between two and nine times. The J gene is TRBJ2-3, the V gene TRBV6-5; D is uncertain. The CDR3 consists of 13 residues. Deletions cut 6 bases from V and 4 bases from J, with 11 bases between. CDR1 MNHEY and CDR2 SVGAGI come from the germline V gene. CDR3 sequence (DNA): TGTGCCAGCAGACCTTCTGTTCCAGATACGCAGTATTTT. It is translated as CASRPSVPDTQYF.

The V gene is TRBV29-1, the J gene TRBJ2-3; 7 bases are a match to TRBD1. J was trimmed by 9 bases and V by 7 bases; bases with no gene match: 10. Germline V gene data show CDR1 as SQVTM and CDR2 as ANQGSEA. This CDR3 is 12 amino acids long. The CDR3 DNA sequence: TGCAGCGCCTTTAACAGGGGAAGGACGCAGTATTTT. Its translation: CSAFNRGRTQYF.